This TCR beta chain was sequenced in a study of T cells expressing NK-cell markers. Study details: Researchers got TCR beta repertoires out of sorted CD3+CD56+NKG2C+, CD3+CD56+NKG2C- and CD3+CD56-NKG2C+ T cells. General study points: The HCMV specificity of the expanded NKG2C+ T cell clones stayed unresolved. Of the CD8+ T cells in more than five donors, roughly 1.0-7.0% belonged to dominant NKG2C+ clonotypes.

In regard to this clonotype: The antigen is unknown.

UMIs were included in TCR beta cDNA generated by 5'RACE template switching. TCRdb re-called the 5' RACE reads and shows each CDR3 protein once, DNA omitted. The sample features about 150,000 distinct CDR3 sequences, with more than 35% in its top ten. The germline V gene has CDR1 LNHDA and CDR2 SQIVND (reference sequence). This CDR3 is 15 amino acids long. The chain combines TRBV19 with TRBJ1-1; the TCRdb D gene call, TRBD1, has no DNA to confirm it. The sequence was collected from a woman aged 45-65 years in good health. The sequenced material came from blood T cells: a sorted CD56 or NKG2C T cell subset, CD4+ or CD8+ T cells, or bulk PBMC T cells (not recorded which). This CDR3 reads CASSQNRGRITEAFF.